This T cell receptor beta chain was recorded in a study of T-cell memory formation after mild COVID-19. Study-level background: TCR clusters were mostly confined to one donor each. Points from the study as a whole: Pre-infection memory showed some responding clones, and this suggested that cross-reactive memory joined. There was no confirmation that second-wave clones peaking on day 37 were SARS-CoV-2 specific. The CD4+ clones that contracted clustered mainly within CM and EM, and the CD8+ clones concentrated in EMRA.

Each CDR3 protein is one row after TCRdb ran MiXCR on the 5' RACE reads. The sample carries 450,000 or so distinct CDR3 sequences, 20% to 25% recorded once. CDR3 size: 20 residues. With V trimmed by 6 bases and J by 1 base, 17 bases remained unmatched. As for this clonotype: The antigen remains unidentified.

The source material was PBMCs or a T cell subset sorted from them (not recorded which). The TCR originated in an adult woman who had mild COVID-19 (a few samples of this study predate the infection). Cell type and time point are not known. The genes are TRBV12-3 or TRBV12-4 and TRBJ2-6; TRBD1 matches at 8 bases. For the CDR3, the DNA is TGTGCCAGCAGCGTTAGGGCTCGGGGACAGGCCCTTTCTGGGGCCAACGTCCTGACTTTC. It encodes CASSVRARGQALSGANVLTF.